The subject of this entry is one T cell receptor (beta chain). Its antigen remains unidentified. No base qualities exist here, and no much larger clone lies one base off it. Library preparation was by the immunoSEQ multiplex PCR assay. The authors' pipeline ran thus. To diagnose cytomegalovirus status from the catalog of TCR beta chain sequences, a statistical classification framework was built. TCRdb mirrors the immuneACCESS table, restricted to in-frame sequences. Some clones are absent from its copies; in checked studies, under half trace to an unresolved V gene, and the reason for the others is unknown. V and J calls and clone size are copied from that table; D and trimming were computed from the DNA. Present in this sample are roughly 150,000 clones, roughly 96% of which were seen just once. The ten most abundant clones make up approximately 0.97% of the sample. The CDR3, cysteine through phenylalanine, is 14 amino acids long. The CDR3 DNA has 42 bases and is translated from base 1. The germline V gene (reference sequence) yields MNHNY for CDR1 and SVGAGI for CDR2. For this chain, trimming is 5 bases at the V end and 3 bases at the J end, and the number of junction bases without a gene match is 7.

Separate from the roughly 700-subject first cohort, the validation cohort of more than 90 subjects was the group to which the donors belonged. This specimen comes from a study of cytomegalovirus exposure and HLA in healthy donors (dated by TCRdb to 2015 to 2018). Some background on the complete study: According to a later analysis, one platform produced both the 120 validation repertoires and the 666 repertoires of the first cohort. A separate validation cohort of 90 to 150 different subjects was used in addition to the 666-subject first cohort. To predict cytomegalovirus infection status, the study combined high-throughput TCR immunosequencing, statistical association of individual TCRs with disease status, and machine learning. The aim of the study was to test whether cataloging public T cell receptors could identify signatures of past pathogen exposure. Overall study results and their limits: According to the authors, the approach could potentially be generalized to other disease states and immunological phenotypes. A later analysis found that TCRs clustered in the first cohort also tended to co-occur in the 130 or so validation repertoires, with about 94% of cluster scores above 0. In vitro tests confirmed that a few of the cytomegalovirus-associated TCR beta chains recognize cytomegalovirus antigens. Across donors, most TCR sequences were observed very rarely, whereas some public TCRs were present in many individuals. The validation cohort had no HLA typing available for a later analysis, so co-occurrence within that cohort was assessed over all 120 or so repertoires. In both the original and validation cohorts, the classifier was reported to diagnose cytomegalovirus status with high specificity and sensitivity. In the study, approximately 160 TCR beta chains were listed as associated with cytomegalovirus.

The chain joins TRBV6-6 to TRBJ2-7; TRBD1 matches 7 bases in the middle. This clonotype was obtained from a woman aged 18-29 years in good health and CMV-seronegative. The sample was PBMCs. CDR3 sequence: CASSTTGLNYEQYF. The DNA sequence follows: TGTGCCAGCAGTACGACAGGGTTGAACTACGAGCAGTACTTC.